A selection of T cell receptor beta chains follows, all from one sample in a study of technical replicates of blood from a few donors. Libraries were prepared by immunoSEQ multiplex PCR; TCRdb keeps only in-frame clonotypes and omits some of them. The sample gives some 66,000 clones, roughly 98% of which show up once; over 0.15% is in the top ten. The sequencing input was T cells isolated from PBMCs. These receptors were taken from a human donor in good health. Each CDR3 is given with its conserved first and last residue.

v_gene: TRBV6-5; len: 13; j_gene: TRBJ1-1; CDR3aa: CASSYQGHTEAFF
v_gene: TRBV5-8; len: 19; j_gene: TRBJ1-2; CDR3aa: CASSLRTGGFNTANYGYTF
v_gene: TRBV29-1; len: 14; j_gene: TRBJ2-3; CDR3aa: CSVDAAERADTQYF
v_gene: TRBV5-1; len: 14; j_gene: TRBJ2-2; CDR3aa: CASSSLDHTGELFF
v_gene: TRBV5-4; len: 16; j_gene: TRBJ2-3; CDR3aa: CASSPTRARGGDTQYF
v_gene: TRBV19; len: 13; j_gene: TRBJ2-1; CDR3aa: CASSMGQYNEQFF
v_gene: TRBV2; len: 13; j_gene: TRBJ1-5; CDR3aa: CASSRDRGEPQHF
v_gene: TRBV29-1; len: 15; j_gene: TRBJ1-3; CDR3aa: CSVVDGKKGGNTIYF
v_gene: TRBV27; len: 15; j_gene: TRBJ1-5; CDR3aa: CASARTTGRNQPQHF
v_gene: TRBV2; len: 11; j_gene: TRBJ1-2; CDR3aa: CAGGTGYGYTF
v_gene: TRBV6-1; len: 14; j_gene: TRBJ1-2; CDR3aa: CASSERQVNYGYTF
v_gene: TRBV27; len: 13; j_gene: TRBJ1-1; CDR3aa: CASSFGQSTEAFF
v_gene: TRBV11-2; len: 14; j_gene: TRBJ2-5; CDR3aa: CASSLAAREETQYF
v_gene: TRBV4-1; len: 13; j_gene: TRBJ2-5; CDR3aa: CASSQVLQETQYF
v_gene: TRBV7-9; len: 12; j_gene: TRBJ1-1; CDR3aa: CAAILGGTEAFF
v_gene: TRBV7-9; len: 14; j_gene: TRBJ2-5; CDR3aa: CASSLAGTREMRYF
v_gene: TRBV7-9; len: 16; j_gene: TRBJ1-1; CDR3aa: CASSANSWAPNTEAFF
v_gene: TRBV11-3; len: 13; j_gene: TRBJ2-5; CDR3aa: CASSLETRSTQYF
v_gene: TRBV6-1; len: 11; j_gene: TRBJ1-1; CDR3aa: CASVKGLQAFF
v_gene: TRBV7-8; len: 15; j_gene: TRBJ2-7; CDR3aa: CASSPAVAGSYEQYF
v_gene: TRBV29-1; len: 14; j_gene: TRBJ2-5; CDR3aa: CSVSRDRGQETQYF
v_gene: TRBV27; len: 14; j_gene: TRBJ2-1; CDR3aa: CASSFGLGVDEQFF
v_gene: TRBV9; len: 15; j_gene: TRBJ1-2; CDR3aa: CASSGRTGGHYGYTF
v_gene: TRBV7-9; len: 16; j_gene: TRBJ2-7; CDR3aa: CASSPGTGGFLYEQYF
v_gene: TRBV11-3; len: 16; j_gene: TRBJ2-6; CDR3aa: CASSGAGRSGANVLTF
v_gene: TRBV7-8; len: 18; j_gene: TRBJ1-5; CDR3aa: CASSFGQGGVLADQPQHF
v_gene: TRBV15; len: 13; j_gene: TRBJ1-3; CDR3aa: CATSPDSGNTIYF
v_gene: TRBV13; len: 17; j_gene: TRBJ2-3; CDR3aa: CASSSPGRVEVADTQYF
v_gene: TRBV2; len: 14; j_gene: TRBJ2-5; CDR3aa: CASKQTGHRETQYF
v_gene: TRBV5-1; len: 15; j_gene: TRBJ2-1; CDR3aa: CASSLGVGRAGEQFF
v_gene: TRBV25-1; len: 14; j_gene: TRBJ1-2; CDR3aa: CASSPRTAFYGYTF
v_gene: TRBV6-1; len: 14; j_gene: TRBJ1-2; CDR3aa: CASSGRQGRYGYTF
v_gene: TRBV7-8; len: 15; j_gene: TRBJ2-7; CDR3aa: CASSLGREGLHEQYF
v_gene: TRBV5-4; len: 15; j_gene: TRBJ1-1; CDR3aa: CASSYRDRGNTEAFF
v_gene: TRBV6-1; len: 15; j_gene: TRBJ1-3; CDR3aa: CASREGANSGNTIYF
v_gene: TRBV29-1; len: 15; j_gene: TRBJ2-3; CDR3aa: CSVDFAGGPPDTQYF
v_gene: TRBV20-1; len: 11; j_gene: TRBJ1-1; CDR3aa: CSARWGEGAFF
v_gene: TRBV4-2; len: 16; j_gene: TRBJ1-2; CDR3aa: CASSQGPRTGQNGYTF
v_gene: TRBV5-4; len: 17; j_gene: TRBJ2-5; CDR3aa: CASSLGDRGPFQETQYF